This TCR beta chain emerged from a study of cytomegalovirus exposure and HLA in healthy donors. Study summary: One earlier analysis, a look at 150 million to 200 million T cells, found some 100 million unique TCR beta sequences. Overall study results and limits: In a later analysis, a missense DCLRE1C variant was linked to TCR beta V- and J-gene trimming.

Though nominally healthy at sampling, donors likely had unrecorded immune exposures. Trimming stripped 7 bases from V and 8 bases from J, with 12 bases between. The CDR3 contains 13 residues. Germline CDR1 is LNHDA and CDR2 is SQIVND (reference sequence). The PCR employed 60 Vbeta primers together with 13 Jbeta primers. Data came from immunoSEQ multiplex PCR; TCRdb stores just in-frame clones and leaves some out. In all, the sample yields approximately 170,000 clones. On this clone itself: Its specificity is not known.

The sequenced material came from PBMCs. The chain has TRBV19 and TRBJ1-6; a possible D gene is TRBD1 (6 bases). The clonotype originates from a woman between 18 and 29 years old in good health and CMV-seropositive. This CDR3 reads CASTFDRYSPLHF. CDR3 coding DNA: TGTGCCAGTACTTTCGACAGGTATTCACCCCTCCACTTT. The variable domain in full, completed from reference TRBV19 and TRBJ1-6, reads DGGITQSPKYLFRKEGQNVTLSCEQNLNHDAMYWYRQDPGQGLRLIYYSQIVNDFQKGDIAEGYSVSREKKESFPLTVTSAQKNPTAFYLCASTFDRYSPLHFGNGTRLTVT.